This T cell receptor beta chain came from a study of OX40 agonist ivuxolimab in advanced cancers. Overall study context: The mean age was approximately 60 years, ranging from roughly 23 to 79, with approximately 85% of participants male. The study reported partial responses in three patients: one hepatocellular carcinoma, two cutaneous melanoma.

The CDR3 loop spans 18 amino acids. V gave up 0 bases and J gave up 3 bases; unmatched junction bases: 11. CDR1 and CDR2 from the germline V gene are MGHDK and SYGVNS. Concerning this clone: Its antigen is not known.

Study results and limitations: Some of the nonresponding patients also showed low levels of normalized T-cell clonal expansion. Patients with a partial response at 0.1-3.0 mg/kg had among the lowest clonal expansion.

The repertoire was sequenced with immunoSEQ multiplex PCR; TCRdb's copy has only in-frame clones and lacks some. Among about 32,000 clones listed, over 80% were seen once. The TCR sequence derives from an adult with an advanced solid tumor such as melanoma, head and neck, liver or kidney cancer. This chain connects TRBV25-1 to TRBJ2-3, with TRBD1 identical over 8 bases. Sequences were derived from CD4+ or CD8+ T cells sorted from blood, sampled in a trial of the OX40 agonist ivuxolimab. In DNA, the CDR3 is TGTGCCAGCAGTGAATATATGGGACAGGCCGGTCTGACAGATACGCAGTATTTT. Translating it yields CASSEYMGQAGLTDTQYF.